This TCR beta chain was sequenced in a study of T-cell reconstitution after alpha-beta-depleted transplantation in children. The CDR3 consists of 16 residues. The germline gives CDR1 MGHRA, CDR2 YSYEKL. Losses at the gene ends were 1 base for V and 6 bases for J; bases not matched to a gene: 10. As it was prepared, the TCRbeta library received unique molecular identifiers. One entry per CDR3 protein, called by TCRdb with MiXCR from the PCR reads. The sample shows some 500,000 distinct CDR3 sequences, around 19% of them seen only once. This clonotype originated in a human donor who donated a stem cell graft to a child with acute lymphoblastic leukemia. The material sequenced was PBMCs from the stem cell graft donor, taken from the stem cell graft. V gene TRBV4-1 combines with J gene TRBJ2-7; 9 positions match TRBD1. The CDR3 DNA reads as TGCGCCAGCAGCCAAGGGACCGGGACAGGGAGTCGCGAGCAGTACTTC. Its protein product is CASSQGTGTGSREQYF.